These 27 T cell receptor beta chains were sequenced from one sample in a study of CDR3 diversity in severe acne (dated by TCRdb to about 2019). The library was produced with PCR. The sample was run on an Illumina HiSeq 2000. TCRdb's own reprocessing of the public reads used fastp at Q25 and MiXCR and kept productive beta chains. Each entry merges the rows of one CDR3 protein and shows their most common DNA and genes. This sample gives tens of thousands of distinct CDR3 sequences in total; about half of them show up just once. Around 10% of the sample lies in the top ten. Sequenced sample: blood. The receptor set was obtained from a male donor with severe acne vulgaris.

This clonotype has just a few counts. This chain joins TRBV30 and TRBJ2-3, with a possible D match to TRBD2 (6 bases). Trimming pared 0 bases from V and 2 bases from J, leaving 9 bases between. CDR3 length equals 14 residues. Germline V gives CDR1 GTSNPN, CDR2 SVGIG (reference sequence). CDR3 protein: CAWSVGGATDTQYF. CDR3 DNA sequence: TGTGCCTGGAGTGTGGGCGGGGCCACAGATACGCAGTATTTT.

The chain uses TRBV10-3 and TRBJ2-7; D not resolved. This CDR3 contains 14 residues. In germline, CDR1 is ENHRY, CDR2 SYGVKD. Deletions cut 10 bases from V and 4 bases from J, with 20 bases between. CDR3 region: CATRRTPNVYEQYF. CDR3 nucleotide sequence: TGTGCCACCAGACGGACCCCTAACGTGTACGAGCAGTACTTC.

CDR3 coding DNA: TGTGCCAGCAGGAACGGAGGGGACTATGGCTACACCTTC. Translating it yields CASRNGGDYGYTF. V usage is TRBV5-6 and J usage is TRBJ1-2; D might be TRBD1 (5 bases). This CDR3 is 13 amino acids long. Looked up from germline, CDR1 is SGHDT and CDR2 is YYEEEE. The V gene lost 5 bases and the J gene lost 3 bases, with 11 bases spanning the gap.

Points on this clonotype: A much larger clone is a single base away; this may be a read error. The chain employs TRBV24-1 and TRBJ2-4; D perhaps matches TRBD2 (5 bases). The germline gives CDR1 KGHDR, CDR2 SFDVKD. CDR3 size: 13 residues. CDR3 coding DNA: TGTGCCACACAACGAGCGGACGATCGCATTCGGTACTTC. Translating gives CATQRADDRIRYF.

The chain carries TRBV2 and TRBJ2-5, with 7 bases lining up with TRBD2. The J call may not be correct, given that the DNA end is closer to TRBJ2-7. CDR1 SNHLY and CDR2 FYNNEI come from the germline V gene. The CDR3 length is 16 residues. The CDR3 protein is CASSPSSGGSSYEQYF. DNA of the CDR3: TGTGCCAGCAGCCCCTCTAGCGGAGGTAGCTCCTACGAGCAGTACTTC.

CDR3 bases: TGCAGTGCTAGAGATAGCAGGGGGACACATCAGCCCCAGCATTTT. Its protein product is CSARDSRGTHQPQHF. V is TRBV20-1 and J is TRBJ1-5; 7 bases fit TRBD1. The CDR3 covers 15 residues. Germline assignment: CDR1 DFQATT and CDR2 SNEGSKA (reference sequence). With V trimmed by 0 bases and J by 5 bases, 7 bases remained unmatched.

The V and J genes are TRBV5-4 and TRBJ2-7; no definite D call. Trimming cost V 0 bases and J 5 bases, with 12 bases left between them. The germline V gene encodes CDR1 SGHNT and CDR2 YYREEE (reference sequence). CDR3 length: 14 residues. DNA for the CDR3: TGTGCCAGCAGCTTGGACTACCGTCGCGACGAGCAGTACTTC. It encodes CASSLDYRRDEQYF.

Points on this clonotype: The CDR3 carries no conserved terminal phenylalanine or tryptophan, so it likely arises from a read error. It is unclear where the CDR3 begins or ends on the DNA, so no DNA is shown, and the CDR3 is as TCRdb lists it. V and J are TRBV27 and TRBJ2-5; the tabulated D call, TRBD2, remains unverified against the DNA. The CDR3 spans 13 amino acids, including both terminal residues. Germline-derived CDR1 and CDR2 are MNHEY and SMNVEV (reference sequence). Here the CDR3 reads CAIREVRPLHFGN.

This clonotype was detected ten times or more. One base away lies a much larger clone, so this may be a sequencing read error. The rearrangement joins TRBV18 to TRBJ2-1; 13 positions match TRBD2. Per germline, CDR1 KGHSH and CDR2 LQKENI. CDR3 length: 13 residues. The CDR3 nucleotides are TGTGCCAGCTCACCCGGACTAGCGGGAGTCAAGCTCTTC. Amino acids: CASSPGLAGVKLF.

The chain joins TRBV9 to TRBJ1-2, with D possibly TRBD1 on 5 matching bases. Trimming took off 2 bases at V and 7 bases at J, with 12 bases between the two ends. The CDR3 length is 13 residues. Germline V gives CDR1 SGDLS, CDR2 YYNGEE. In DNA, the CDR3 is TGTGCCAGCAGCGTCGGGGGGGGTTCTGGCTACACCTTC. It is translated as CASSVGGGSGYTF. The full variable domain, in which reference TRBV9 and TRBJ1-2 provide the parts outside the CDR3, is DSGVTQTPKHLITATGQRVTLRCSPRSGDLSVYWYQQSLDQGLQFLIQYYNGEERAKGNILERFSAQQFPDLHSELNLSSLELGDSALYFCASSVGGGSGYTFGSGTRLTVV.

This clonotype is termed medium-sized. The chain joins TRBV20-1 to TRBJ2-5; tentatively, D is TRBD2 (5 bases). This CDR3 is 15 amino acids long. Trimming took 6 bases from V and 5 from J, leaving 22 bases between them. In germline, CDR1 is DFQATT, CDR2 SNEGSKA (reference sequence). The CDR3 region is CSARWASGQRETQYF. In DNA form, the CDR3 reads TGCAGTGCCCGATGGGCCAGCGGCCAACGGGAGACCCAGTACTTC.

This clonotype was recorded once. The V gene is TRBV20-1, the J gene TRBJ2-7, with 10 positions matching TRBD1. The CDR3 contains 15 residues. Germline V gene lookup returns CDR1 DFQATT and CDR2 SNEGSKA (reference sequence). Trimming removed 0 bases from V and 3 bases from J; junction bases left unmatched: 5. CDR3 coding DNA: TGCAGTGCTAGAGATCCCGGACAGGGGGACTACGAGCAGTACTTC. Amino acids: CSARDPGQGDYEQYF.

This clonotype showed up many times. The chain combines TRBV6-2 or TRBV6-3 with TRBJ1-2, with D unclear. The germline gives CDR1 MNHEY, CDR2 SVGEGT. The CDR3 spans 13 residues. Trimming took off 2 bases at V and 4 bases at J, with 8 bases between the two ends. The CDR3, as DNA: TGTGCCAGCAGTTACAGGGAGACCTATGGCTACACCTTC. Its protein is CASSYRETYGYTF.

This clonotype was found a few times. The CDR3 reads CASSPPDRGVGETQYF. DNA of the CDR3: TGTGCCAGCAGTCCTCCCGACAGGGGCGTCGGAGAGACCCAGTACTTC. The chain combines TRBV27 with TRBJ2-5; 8 bases align to TRBD1. The CDR3 consists of 16 residues. After removal of 5 bases from V and 4 bases from J, the junction contained 12 bases not matched to a gene. Germline lookup yields CDR1 MNHEY and CDR2 SMNVEV (reference sequence).

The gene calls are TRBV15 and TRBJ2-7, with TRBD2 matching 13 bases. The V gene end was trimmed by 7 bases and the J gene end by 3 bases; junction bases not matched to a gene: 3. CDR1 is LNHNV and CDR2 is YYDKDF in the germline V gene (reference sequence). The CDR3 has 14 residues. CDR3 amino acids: CATTGTSGVYEQYF. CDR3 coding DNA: TGTGCCACCACCGGGACTAGCGGGGTCTACGAGCAGTACTTC.

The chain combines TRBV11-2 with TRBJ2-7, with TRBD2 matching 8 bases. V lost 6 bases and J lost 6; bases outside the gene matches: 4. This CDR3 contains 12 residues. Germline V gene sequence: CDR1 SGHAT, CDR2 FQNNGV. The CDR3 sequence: CASSSTSGEQYF. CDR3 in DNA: TGTGCCAGCAGTTCCACTAGCGGCGAGCAGTACTTC.

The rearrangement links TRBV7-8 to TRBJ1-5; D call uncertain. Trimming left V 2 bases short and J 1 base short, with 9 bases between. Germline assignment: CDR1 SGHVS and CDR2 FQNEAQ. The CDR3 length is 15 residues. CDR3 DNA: TGTGCCAGCAGCTTAAATTCCCGGAGCAATCAGCCCCAGCATTTT. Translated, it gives CASSLNSRSNQPQHF.

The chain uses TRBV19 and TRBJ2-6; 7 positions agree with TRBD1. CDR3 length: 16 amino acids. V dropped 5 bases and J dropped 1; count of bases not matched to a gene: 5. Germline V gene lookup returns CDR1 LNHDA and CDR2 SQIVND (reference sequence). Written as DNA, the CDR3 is TGTGCCAGTAGTCCGCAGACAGGGTCTGGGGCCAACGTCCTGACTTTC. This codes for CASSPQTGSGANVLTF. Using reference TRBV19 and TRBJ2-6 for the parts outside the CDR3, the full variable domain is DGGITQSPKYLFRKEGQNVTLSCEQNLNHDAMYWYRQDPGQGLRLIYYSQIVNDFQKGDIAEGYSVSREKKESFPLTVTSAQKNPTAFYLCASSPQTGSGANVLTFGAGSRLTVL.

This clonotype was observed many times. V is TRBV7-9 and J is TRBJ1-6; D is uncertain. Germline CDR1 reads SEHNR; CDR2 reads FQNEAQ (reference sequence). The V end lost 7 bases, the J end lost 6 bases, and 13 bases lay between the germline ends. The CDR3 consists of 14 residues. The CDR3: CASNQEAANSPLHF. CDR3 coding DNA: TGTGCCAGCAATCAGGAGGCAGCTAATTCACCCCTCCACTTT.

DNA of the CDR3: TGCAGTGCTAGGGCGGGGGCCAACGTCCTGACTTTC. Amino acids: CSARAGANVLTF. The J gene is TRBJ2-6, the V gene TRBV20-1; D remains ambiguous. This CDR3 has 12 residues. The germline gives CDR1 DFQATT, CDR2 SNEGSKA (reference sequence). Trimming removed 3 bases from V and 4 bases from J, with 4 bases in between.

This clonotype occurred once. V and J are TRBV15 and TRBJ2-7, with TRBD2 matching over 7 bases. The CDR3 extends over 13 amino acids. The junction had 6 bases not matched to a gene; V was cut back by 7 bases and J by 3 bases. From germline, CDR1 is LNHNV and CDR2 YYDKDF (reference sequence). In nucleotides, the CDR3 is TGTGCCACCACCGCTGCTAGCGGCTACGAGCAGTACTTC. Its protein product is CATTAASGYEQYF.

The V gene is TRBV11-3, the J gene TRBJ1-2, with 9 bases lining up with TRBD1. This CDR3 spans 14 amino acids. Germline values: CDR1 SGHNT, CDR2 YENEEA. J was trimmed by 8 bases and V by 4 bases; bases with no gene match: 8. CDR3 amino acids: CASSSGQGFDGYTF. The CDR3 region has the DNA TGTGCCAGCAGCTCAGGACAGGGGTTTGACGGCTACACCTTC.

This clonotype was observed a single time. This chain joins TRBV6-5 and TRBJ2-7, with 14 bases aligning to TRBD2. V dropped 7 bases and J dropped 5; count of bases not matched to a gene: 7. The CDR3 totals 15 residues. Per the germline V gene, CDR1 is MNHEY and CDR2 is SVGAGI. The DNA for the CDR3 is TGTGCCAGCAACCCCGGGACTAGCGGGAGAGACGAGCAGTACTTC. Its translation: CASNPGTSGRDEQYF.

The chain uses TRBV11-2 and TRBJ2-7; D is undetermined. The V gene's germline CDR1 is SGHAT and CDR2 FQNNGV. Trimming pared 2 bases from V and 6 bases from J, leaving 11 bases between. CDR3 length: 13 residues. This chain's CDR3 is CASSLTPSAEQYF. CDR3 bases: TGTGCCAGCAGCTTAACGCCCAGCGCCGAGCAGTACTTC. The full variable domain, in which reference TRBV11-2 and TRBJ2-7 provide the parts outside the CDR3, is EAGVAQSPRYKIIEKRQSVAFWCNPISGHATLYWYQQILGQGPKLLIQFQNNGVVDDSQLPKDRFSAERLKGVDSTLKIQPAKLEDSAVYLCASSLTPSAEQYFGPGTRLTVT.

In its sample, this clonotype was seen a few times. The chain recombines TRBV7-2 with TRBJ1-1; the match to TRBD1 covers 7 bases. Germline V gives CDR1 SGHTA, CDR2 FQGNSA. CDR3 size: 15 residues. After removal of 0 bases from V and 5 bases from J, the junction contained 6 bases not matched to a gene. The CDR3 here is CASSLAITGETEAFF. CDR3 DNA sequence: TGTGCCAGCAGCTTAGCAATAACAGGGGAGACTGAAGCTTTCTTT. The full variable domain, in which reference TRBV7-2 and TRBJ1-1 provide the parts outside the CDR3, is GAGVSQSPSNKVTEKGKDVELRCDPISGHTALYWYRQSLGQGLEFLIYFQGNSAPDKSGLPSDRFSAERTGGSVSTLTIQRTQQEDSAVYLCASSLAITGETEAFFGQGTRLTVV.

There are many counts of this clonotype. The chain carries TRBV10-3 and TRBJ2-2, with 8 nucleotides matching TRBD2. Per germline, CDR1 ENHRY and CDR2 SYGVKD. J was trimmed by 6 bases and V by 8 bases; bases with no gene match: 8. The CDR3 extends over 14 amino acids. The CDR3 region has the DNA TGTGCCATCTCTTCGCGGGAGGACGCCGGGGAGCTGTTTTTT. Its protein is CAISSREDAGELFF.

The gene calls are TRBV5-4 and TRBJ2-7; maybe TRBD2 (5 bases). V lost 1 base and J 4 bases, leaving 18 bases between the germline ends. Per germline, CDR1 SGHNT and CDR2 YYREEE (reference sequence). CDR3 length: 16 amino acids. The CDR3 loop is CASSLWRRSTYYEQYF. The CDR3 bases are TGTGCCAGCAGCTTGTGGAGGAGGTCTACGTATTACGAGCAGTACTTC.